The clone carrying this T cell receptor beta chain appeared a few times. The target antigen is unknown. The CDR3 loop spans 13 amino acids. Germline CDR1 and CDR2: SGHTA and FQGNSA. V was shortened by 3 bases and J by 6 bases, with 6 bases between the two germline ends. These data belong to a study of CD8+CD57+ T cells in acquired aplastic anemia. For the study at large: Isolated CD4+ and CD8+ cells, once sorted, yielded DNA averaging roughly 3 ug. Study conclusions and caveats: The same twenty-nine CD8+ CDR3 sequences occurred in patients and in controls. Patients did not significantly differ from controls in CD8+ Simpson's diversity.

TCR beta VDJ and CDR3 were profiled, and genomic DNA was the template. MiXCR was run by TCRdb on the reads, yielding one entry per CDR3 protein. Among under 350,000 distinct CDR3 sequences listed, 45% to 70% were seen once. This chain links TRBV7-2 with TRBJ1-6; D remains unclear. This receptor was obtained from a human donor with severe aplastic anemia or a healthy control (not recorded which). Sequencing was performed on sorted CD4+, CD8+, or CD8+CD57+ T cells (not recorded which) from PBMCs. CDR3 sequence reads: CASSFPANSPLHF. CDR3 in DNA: TGTGCCAGCAGCTTCCCAGCTAATTCACCCCTCCACTTT.